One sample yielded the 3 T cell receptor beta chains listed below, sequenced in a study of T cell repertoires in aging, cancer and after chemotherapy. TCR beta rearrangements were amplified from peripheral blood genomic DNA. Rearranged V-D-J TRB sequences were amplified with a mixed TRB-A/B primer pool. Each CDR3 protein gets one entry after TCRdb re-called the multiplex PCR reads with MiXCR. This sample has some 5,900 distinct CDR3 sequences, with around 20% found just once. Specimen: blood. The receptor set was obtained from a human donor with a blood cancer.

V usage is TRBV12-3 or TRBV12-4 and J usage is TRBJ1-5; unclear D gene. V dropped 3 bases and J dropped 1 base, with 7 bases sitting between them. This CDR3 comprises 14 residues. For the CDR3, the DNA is TGTGCCAGCAGTTTCAGTGAAAGCAATCAGCCCCAGCATTTT. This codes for CASSFSESNQPQHF.

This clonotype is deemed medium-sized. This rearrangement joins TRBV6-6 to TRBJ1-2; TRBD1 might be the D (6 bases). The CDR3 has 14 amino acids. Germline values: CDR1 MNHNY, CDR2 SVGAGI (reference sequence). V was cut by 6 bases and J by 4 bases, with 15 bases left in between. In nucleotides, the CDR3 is TGTGCCAGCAGGACTGCAGGGGCGGGCTATGGCTACACCTTC. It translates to CASRTAGAGYGYTF.

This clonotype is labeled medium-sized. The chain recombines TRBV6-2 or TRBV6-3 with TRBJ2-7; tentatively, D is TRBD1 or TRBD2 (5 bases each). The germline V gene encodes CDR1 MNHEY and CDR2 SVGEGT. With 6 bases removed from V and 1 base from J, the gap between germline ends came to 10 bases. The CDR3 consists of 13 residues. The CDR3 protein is CASRRDGSYEQYF. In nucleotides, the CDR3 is TGTGCCAGCAGAAGGGACGGGTCCTACGAGCAGTACTTC.